This T cell receptor beta chain derives from a study of blood T cell repertoires in COVID-19. Across the study: Sample material is recorded as cDNA or gDNA derived from T cells, B-cell-depleted T cells, or PBMCs.

In assigning cohorts, the study relied on participant-reported clinical history. The germline V gene encodes CDR1 LNHDA and CDR2 SQIVND (reference sequence). The CDR3 consists of 14 residues. The junction had 6 bases not matched to a gene; V was cut back by 6 bases and J by 2 bases. The repertoire was sequenced with immunoSEQ multiplex PCR; TCRdb's copy has only in-frame clones and lacks some. The sample records hundreds of thousands of clones, 85% being singletons. The chain couples TRBV19 to TRBJ2-7, with 8 bases that match TRBD2. Sequenced: PBMCs or T cells enriched from blood (not recorded which). The receptor's source is a woman aged 30 to 39 who had been exposed to COVID-19. The DNA for the CDR3 is TGTGCCAGTAGAAGCGGGGGAACAACCTACGAGCAGTACTTC. Translated: CASRSGGTTYEQYF.